The 32 T cell receptor beta chains below all came from one sample that was sequenced in a study of T cell repertoires in cytomegalovirus infection. TCRdb passed the reads through MiXCR, listing each CDR3 protein once. In the table there are 250,000 to 300,000 distinct CDR3 sequences, over 20% of which are singletons. Sequenced: PBMCs. These receptors all stem from a human donor in good health (CMV status not recorded). Some clones in this sample may be carry-over from other donors' samples.

The chain has TRBV24-1 and TRBJ2-1; D gene uncertain. The CDR3 consists of 15 residues. Trimming took 0 bases from V and 8 from J, leaving 13 bases between them. The germline V gene encodes CDR1 KGHDR and CDR2 SFDVKD. The CDR3 region is CATSDLSRSTDEQFF. CDR3 in DNA: TGTGCCACCAGTGATTTGTCTAGATCTACCGATGAGCAGTTCTTC.

The CDR3, as DNA: TGCAGTGCTAGAGTGGGGACTAGCGAGAATGAGCAGTACTTC. It codes for CSARVGTSENEQYF. The V gene is TRBV20-1, the J gene TRBJ2-7; 10 bases map to TRBD2. J lost 7 bases, V lost 1 base, and 7 bases had no gene match. The CDR3 has 14 amino acids. Germline CDR1 and CDR2: DFQATT and SNEGSKA (reference sequence).

In this sample, this clonotype turned up once. This chain links TRBV6-5 with TRBJ2-7, with TRBD2 as a possible D gene (5 bases). Trimming cost V 6 bases and J 4 bases, with 13 bases left between them. CDR1 and CDR2 (germline): MNHEY, SVGAGI. The CDR3 has 13 amino acids. CDR3 region: CASSPGSRYEQYF. The CDR3, as DNA: TGTGCCAGCAGCCCGGGGTCCCGTTACGAGCAGTACTTC.

This clonotype was counted at least ten times. The genes are TRBV12-3 or TRBV12-4 and TRBJ1-1, with D possibly TRBD1 on 6 matching bases. This CDR3 has 17 amino acids. Trimming cost V 1 base and J 0 bases, with 15 bases left between them. The CDR3 coding sequence is TGTGCCAGCAGTTTAGTTTGGCAGGGGATATTGAACACTGAAGCTTTCTTT. Protein: CASSLVWQGILNTEAFF.

This clonotype was seen only a few times. This sequence joins TRBV6-2 or TRBV6-3 and TRBJ2-7, with D unclear. The CDR3 extends over 11 amino acids. CDR1 is MNHEY, CDR2 SVGEGT, per germline. The germline V and J ends were trimmed by 5 bases and 6 bases, with 8 bases remaining between them. The CDR3 nucleotides read TGTGCCAGCAGTCACTACACCGAGCAGTACTTC. Translation gives CASSHYTEQYF.

The chain links TRBV5-1 to TRBJ2-2; 7 bases agree with TRBD1. The germline gives CDR1 SGHRS, CDR2 YFSETQ. The V segment lost 4 bases and the J segment 6 bases; nucleotides outside the gene matches: 12. The length of the CDR3 is 16 residues. The CDR3 coding sequence is TGCGCCAGCAGCCCGAGGGGGCGGAGAAGGGCCGGGGAGCTGTTTTTT. Translating it yields CASSPRGRRRAGELFF.

Ten or more counts support this clonotype. In DNA, the CDR3 is TGTGCCAGCAGTACGGGACTTTACAATGAGCAGTTCTTC. Protein product: CASSTGLYNEQFF. V is TRBV12-3 or TRBV12-4 and J is TRBJ2-1, with D perhaps TRBD2 (6 bases). The CDR3 is made up of 13 amino acids. Trimming stripped 5 bases from V and 4 bases from J, with 9 bases between.

This clonotype was recorded many times. This sequence joins TRBV7-2 and TRBJ1-2; D gene ambiguous. Trimming shortened V by 0 bases and J by 6 bases, and 11 bases separated the two germline ends. Germline V gives CDR1 SGHTA, CDR2 FQGNSA. The CDR3 has 14 amino acids. CDR3 sequence (DNA): TGTGCCAGCAGCTTAGCGGCAGCGTCGGATGGCTACACCTTC. Translated, it gives CASSLAAASDGYTF.

This chain connects TRBV29-1 to TRBJ2-3; 10 bases map to TRBD1. CDR1 SQVTM and CDR2 ANQGSEA come from the germline V gene. The CDR3 consists of 13 residues. V trimming: 7 bases; J trimming: 3 bases; junction bases outside the gene matches: 4. CDR3 in DNA: TGCAGCGAGCGGGACAGGGGTACAGATACGCAGTATTTT. Amino acids: CSERDRGTDTQYF.

This clonotype was counted a few times. The CDR3, as DNA: TGCAGTGCTAGCCCCAGGACTAGCTACAATGAGCAGTTCTTC. Encoded protein: CSASPRTSYNEQFF. This chain connects TRBV20-1 to TRBJ2-1; 7 positions match TRBD2. V dropped 3 bases and J dropped 3; count of bases not matched to a gene: 5. Per the germline V gene, CDR1 is DFQATT and CDR2 is SNEGSKA (reference sequence). The CDR3 is 14 residues long.

The chain is built from TRBV7-3 and TRBJ2-1; perhaps TRBD1 as D (6 bases). The CDR3 covers 14 residues. Germline V gene lookup returns CDR1 SGHTA and CDR2 FQGTGA. The V end lost 5 bases, the J end lost 2 bases, and 10 bases lay between the germline ends. This CDR3 is CASSVGGTYNEQFF. DNA for the CDR3: TGTGCCAGCAGCGTTGGGGGCACCTACAATGAGCAGTTCTTC.

This clonotype was seen only a few times. V gene TRBV4-1 combines with J gene TRBJ2-6; the match to TRBD2 covers 12 bases. The trim removed 1 base at V and 1 base at J, leaving 8 bases unmatched. This CDR3 region has 20 residues. The V gene's germline CDR1 is MGHRA and CDR2 YSYEKL. For the CDR3, the DNA is TGCGCCAGCAGCCAAGGTGCTCTAGCGGGAGGGCCGTCTGGGGCCAACGTCCTGACTTTC. This sequence encodes CASSQGALAGGPSGANVLTF.

This clonotype was counted many times. This chain uses TRBV10-3 with TRBJ2-7; 12 bases are a match to TRBD1. The junction had 10 bases not matched to a gene; V was cut back by 4 bases and J by 3 bases. The CDR3 covers 17 residues. Germline loops: CDR1 ENHRY, CDR2 SYGVKD. The DNA of the CDR3 is TGTGCCATCAGTGCTTCCGGGACAGGGGGCTCTCTCTACGAGCAGTACTTC. Protein: CAISASGTGGSLYEQYF.

This clonotype was seen only a few times. This rearrangement joins TRBV30 to TRBJ2-6; a weak D match, TRBD1 (6 bases). This CDR3 comprises 16 residues. V gave up 7 bases and J gave up 0 bases, with 16 bases separating them. CDR1 and CDR2 from the germline V gene are GTSNPN and SVGIG (reference sequence). CDR3 DNA: TGTGCCTTGGCGGCAGGGGCTCTCTCTGGGGCCAACGTCCTGACTTTC. This sequence encodes CALAAGALSGANVLTF.

This clonotype has a handful of counts. The V gene is TRBV5-1, the J gene TRBJ2-5; D gene ambiguous. The CDR3 spans 14 residues. CDR1 is SGHRS, CDR2 YFSETQ, per germline. The ends were cut back, 0 bases at V and 0 bases at J, with 6 bases in the middle. The CDR3 loop is CASSLGRDQETQYF. The CDR3 bases are TGCGCCAGCAGCTTGGGAAGGGACCAAGAGACCCAGTACTTC. Complete variable domain (other parts from reference TRBV5-1 and TRBJ2-5): KAGVTQTPRYLIKTRGQQVTLSCSPISGHRSVSWYQQTPGQGLQFLFEYFSETQRNKGNFPGRFSGRQFSNSRSEMNVSTLELGDSALYLCASSLGRDQETQYFGPGTRLLVL.

The rearrangement uses TRBV20-1 and TRBJ2-5; D not resolved. The CDR3 has 14 amino acids. V dropped 3 bases and J dropped 2 bases, with 13 bases sitting between them. Germline CDR1 is DFQATT and CDR2 is SNEGSKA (reference sequence). The CDR3 region is CSARTGFAQETQYF. In nucleotides, the CDR3 is TGCAGTGCTAGGACCGGCTTTGCACAAGAGACCCAGTACTTC.

Only a few counts were recorded for this clonotype. The chain recombines TRBV5-6 with TRBJ1-1; a weak D match, TRBD1 (6 bases). V was cut by 5 bases and J by 0 bases, with 17 bases left in between. The germline CDR1 and CDR2 sequences are SGHDT and YYEEEE. The CDR3 totals 16 residues. In DNA, the CDR3 is TGTGCCAGCAGTTTTCGACAGGTTATTATGAACACTGAAGCTTTCTTT. Translated, it gives CASSFRQVIMNTEAFF.

This clonotype was counted a few times. J is TRBJ2-7 and V is TRBV27; possible D gene TRBD1, 6 bases. V lost 6 bases and J 1 base, leaving 16 bases between the germline ends. Looked up from germline, CDR1 is MNHEY and CDR2 is SMNVEV (reference sequence). This CDR3 is built from 15 residues. The CDR3: CASSSGWGPSYEQYF. The CDR3 DNA reads TGTGCCAGCAGCTCCGGCTGGGGGCCGTCCTACGAGCAGTACTTC.

The CDR3 spells CATATPSGQGRYEQYF. DNA of the CDR3: TGTGCCACCGCCACCCCCTCGGGACAGGGAAGGTACGAGCAGTACTTC. The V call is TRBV28, the J call TRBJ2-7; 9 bases agree with TRBD1. V lost 10 bases and J lost 4; bases outside the gene matches: 17. This CDR3 is 16 amino acids long. CDR1 is MDHEN and CDR2 is SYDVKM in the germline V gene.

This clonotype was counted between two and nine times. The CDR3 DNA reads as TGTGCCAGCAGGTCCGGGACAGTTCACACTGAAGCTTTCTTT. This sequence encodes CASRSGTVHTEAFF. The chain has TRBV6-5 and TRBJ1-1, with 7 bases fitting TRBD1. V trimming: 6 bases; J trimming: 3 bases; junction bases outside the gene matches: 7. This CDR3 is 14 amino acids long. Per germline, CDR1 MNHEY and CDR2 SVGAGI.

A few counts support this clonotype. The V and J genes are TRBV24-1 and TRBJ2-3; D call uncertain. The CDR3 sequence is 14 residues long. Trimming took off 3 bases at V and 3 bases at J, with 9 bases between the two ends. The V gene's germline CDR1 is KGHDR and CDR2 SFDVKD. CDR3 DNA: TGTGCCACCAGTGATCCGACAATGACAGATACGCAGTATTTT. It yields the protein CATSDPTMTDTQYF.

J is TRBJ2-3 and V is TRBV29-1, with no clear D. Trimming removed 8 bases at V and 4 bases at J, with 22 bases between. Looked up from germline, CDR1 is SQVTM and CDR2 is ANQGSEA. CDR3 length equals 15 residues. This CDR3 reads CSTEGQSPGSDTQYF. In DNA form, the CDR3 reads TGCAGCACTGAAGGTCAGAGTCCAGGCTCAGATACGCAGTATTTT.

This clonotype was counted once. The chain employs TRBV7-9 and TRBJ2-3; TRBD1 might be the D (6 bases). Germline V gene lookup returns CDR1 SEHNR and CDR2 FQNEAQ (reference sequence). V lost 4 bases to trimming and J lost 0 bases, with 11 bases between them. This CDR3 spans 15 amino acids. The CDR3 bases are TGTGCCAGCAGCTCCTTAGGGGGTAGCACAGATACGCAGTATTTT. Its protein product is CASSSLGGSTDTQYF.

The chain combines TRBV20-1 with TRBJ2-7; TRBD2 matches at 9 bases. V was clipped by 6 bases and J by 2 bases; unmatched bases: 8. Germline V lookup: CDR1 DFQATT, CDR2 SNEGSKA (reference sequence). The CDR3 extends over 14 amino acids. The CDR3 here is CSAPPAGGPYEQYF. CDR3 in DNA: TGCAGTGCCCCTCCAGCGGGAGGACCCTACGAGCAGTACTTC.

In its sample, this clonotype was seen a few times. This chain connects TRBV28 to TRBJ2-7; D is undetermined. CDR1 is MDHEN and CDR2 is SYDVKM in the germline V gene. The V end lost 2 bases, the J end lost 3 bases, and 11 bases lay between the germline ends. The CDR3 length is 14 residues. DNA for the CDR3: TGTGCCAGCAGTTTACCACCGGATAGCTACGAGCAGTACTTC. Translated: CASSLPPDSYEQYF.

The chain joins TRBV12-5 to TRBJ1-2; 8 positions agree with TRBD1. This CDR3 comprises 16 residues. J gave up 2 bases and V 1 base, and 6 bases lay outside the gene matches. From germline, CDR1 is LGHNT and CDR2 FRNRAP. Here the CDR3 DNA reads TGTGCTAGTGGTTTGGCCCAGGGGGCGGGGAACTATGGCTACACCTTC. Its translation: CASGLAQGAGNYGYTF.

This clonotype was detected only a few times. The V and J genes are TRBV7-8 and TRBJ2-3, with 8 positions matching TRBD2. The J segment lost 4 bases and the V segment lost 7 bases, leaving 7 bases of the junction unmatched. From germline, CDR1 is SGHVS and CDR2 FQNEAQ. The CDR3 loop spans 14 amino acids. CDR3 protein: CASILSGSPDTQYF. In DNA form, the CDR3 reads TGTGCCAGCATATTGAGCGGGAGTCCAGATACGCAGTATTTT.

This clonotype was seen a handful of times. The gene calls are TRBV6-1 and TRBJ2-7; no firm D call. The CDR3 length is 14 residues. V was clipped by 0 bases and J by 0 bases, with 6 bases between them. In germline, CDR1 is MNHNS, CDR2 SASEGT. CDR3 sequence: CASSEATLSYEQYF. CDR3 DNA: TGTGCCAGCAGTGAAGCGACACTCTCCTACGAGCAGTACTTC.

V gene TRBV5-6 combines with J gene TRBJ1-6; the D gene is possibly TRBD1 (5 bases). V was trimmed by 1 base and J by 7 bases, leaving 12 bases between them. CDR1 is SGHDT and CDR2 is YYEEEE in the germline V gene. The CDR3 spans 15 residues. The CDR3 loop reads CASSLTGRINSPLHF. Written as DNA, the CDR3 is TGTGCCAGCAGCTTGACGGGACGGATAAATTCACCCCTCCACTTT.

The V and J genes are TRBV28 and TRBJ1-1; D is unresolved. The CDR3 is 15 residues long. With 4 bases removed from V and 1 base from J, the gap between germline ends came to 13 bases. Looked up from germline, CDR1 is MDHEN and CDR2 is SYDVKM. DNA for the CDR3: TGTGCCAGCAGTTCGCCGGCAGCCGAGAACACTGAAGCTTTCTTT. This translates into CASSSPAAENTEAFF.

The V gene is TRBV5-4, the J gene TRBJ2-7; D possibly corresponds to TRBD1 (6 bases). V lost 5 bases to trimming and J lost 0 bases, with 15 bases between them. The CDR3 consists of 15 residues. Germline values: CDR1 SGHNT, CDR2 YYREEE (reference sequence). The CDR3 DNA follows: TGTGCCAGCAGGGCCGACAGGCCGAGCTCCTACGAGCAGTACTTC. Amino acids: CASRADRPSSYEQYF. The variable domain in full, with the rest retrieved from reference TRBV5-4 and TRBJ2-7, is ETGVTQSPTHLIKTRGQQVTLRCSSQSGHNTVSWYQQALGQGPQFIFQYYREEENGRGNFPPRFSGLQFPNYSSELNVNALELDDSALYLCASRADRPSSYEQYFGPGTRLTVT.

The CDR3 region has the DNA TGTGCCAGTTTCACTCCGGGACTGTACTACAATGAGCAGTTCTTC. Translating it yields CASFTPGLYYNEQFF. The chain couples TRBV28 to TRBJ2-1; possible D gene TRBD2, 6 bases. Per the germline V gene, CDR1 is MDHEN and CDR2 is SYDVKM. V lost 9 bases and J 3 bases, leaving 18 bases between the germline ends. The CDR3 runs 15 residues.